This TCR beta chain comes out of a study of CD8+CD57+ T cells in acquired aplastic anemia. For the study at large: Yields of DNA that came from sorted CD4+ and CD8+ cells averaged roughly 3 ug.

This clonotype appeared many times. Its matching antigen is unknown. J lost 0 bases, V lost 4 bases, and 8 bases had no gene match. In germline, CDR1 is MGHDK, CDR2 SYGVNS. The CDR3 consists of 16 residues. TCR beta VDJ and CDR3 were profiled, and genomic DNA was the template. TCRdb called the reads again in MiXCR, with one record for every CDR3 protein. The repertoire holds approximately 150,000 distinct CDR3 sequences, with 40% to 50% as singletons. General study findings and limits: Patients and controls were found to share fewer than 35 CD8+ CDR3 sequences. Statistical testing detected no significant gap in CD8+ Simpson's diversity between patients and controls.

Those patients picked for sequencing had displayed CD8+CD57+ cell expansion on flow cytometry. The blood sampling took place in patients who had so far received no therapy. The rearrangement links TRBV25-1 to TRBJ1-2; 7 bases are shared with TRBD1. The sequence was collected from a human donor with aplastic anemia. Sequences were obtained from sorted CD4+, CD8+, or CD8+CD57+ T cells (not recorded which) from PBMCs. CDR3 sequence: CASSGQGTEANYGYTF. The CDR3, as DNA: TGTGCCAGCAGTGGACAAGGGACAGAGGCTAACTATGGCTACACCTTC.